Following are 25 T cell receptor beta chains from one sample sequenced in a study of blood T cell repertoires in COVID-19. Sequencing was performed with immunoSEQ multiplex PCR; in TCRdb, only in-frame clones are kept and a portion is missing. The table has a few hundred thousand clones, more than 75% seen once. Sequenced sample: peripheral blood. These receptors were taken from a woman between 45 and 65 years old with active or convalescent COVID-19.

V is TRBV9 and J is TRBJ2-1; 9 bases fit TRBD2. The V and J ends lost 2 bases and 9 bases, in that order; junction bases with no gene match: 6. The CDR3 is 14 residues long. Germline assignment: CDR1 SGDLS and CDR2 YYNGEE. CDR3 sequence: CASSVGPAGGEQFF. The CDR3 DNA follows: TGTGCCAGCAGCGTGGGACCAGCGGGGGGTGAGCAGTTCTTC.

The rearrangement uses TRBV7-3 and TRBJ2-2, with D perhaps TRBD2 (5 bases). The CDR3 totals 15 residues. CDR1 is SGHTA, CDR2 FQGTGA, per germline. Trimming removed 5 bases from V and 3 bases from J, with 13 bases in between. The CDR3 sequence: CASSTTSGYTGELFF. The CDR3, as DNA: TGTGCCAGCAGCACGACGAGCGGCTACACCGGGGAGCTGTTTTTT.

The chain has TRBV2 and TRBJ2-3, with 8 bases identical to TRBD1. Germline loops: CDR1 SNHLY, CDR2 FYNNEI. V shed 8 bases, J shed 0 bases, and the junction held 7 bases outside the gene matches. CDR3 length: 15 residues. The CDR3 DNA follows: TGTGCCAGCGCGCTGGGACAGGTTAGCACAGATACGCAGTATTTT. It encodes CASALGQVSTDTQYF.

The table lists this clone with a few counts. V and J are TRBV9 and TRBJ2-1; D is perhaps TRBD1 (7 bases). V shed 3 bases and J shed 4 bases, with 14 bases lying between them. The CDR3 sequence is 15 residues long. Germline V gene sequence: CDR1 SGDLS, CDR2 YYNGEE. Here the CDR3 DNA reads TGTGCCAGCAGCGCGGAGGGACAGATTTACAATGAGCAGTTCTTC. Protein: CASSAEGQIYNEQFF. Supplemented by reference TRBV9 and TRBJ2-1, the full variable domain reads DSGVTQTPKHLITATGQRVTLRCSPRSGDLSVYWYQQSLDQGLQFLIQYYNGEERAKGNILERFSAQQFPDLHSELNLSSLELGDSALYFCASSAEGQIYNEQFFGPGTRLTVL.

The rearrangement joins TRBV28 to TRBJ1-6, with D unclear. V was shortened by 6 bases and J by 0 bases, with 9 bases between the two germline ends. This CDR3 comprises 15 residues. Germline CDR1 and CDR2: MDHEN and SYDVKM. The CDR3 DNA reads as TGTGCCAGCAGCTCCCGGAGCTCCTATAATTCACCCCTCCACTTT. Translating it yields CASSSRSSYNSPLHF.

Only a few counts were recorded for this clone. V gene TRBV5-4 combines with J gene TRBJ1-2, with 11 bases identical to TRBD1. Germline-derived CDR1 and CDR2 are SGHNT and YYREEE (reference sequence). Trimming removed 4 bases from V and 7 bases from J; junction bases left unmatched: 9. The CDR3 sequence is 15 residues long. The CDR3 nucleotides read TGTGCCAGCAGCATGGGGACAGGGGGAAGAGTTGGCTACACCTTC. Its translation: CASSMGTGGRVGYTF.

The gene calls are TRBV7-8 and TRBJ2-2; weak D call: TRBD2 (6 bases). The ends were cut back, 6 bases at V and 4 bases at J, with 18 bases in the middle. This CDR3 region has 16 residues. Per germline, CDR1 SGHVS and CDR2 FQNEAQ. The CDR3 DNA sequence: TGTGCCAGCAGTAAGCGACGGGAGCAGCCCACCGGGGAGCTGTTTTTT. It translates to CASSKRREQPTGELFF.

The chain couples TRBV20-1 to TRBJ1-3; D is uncertain. The CDR3 has 11 amino acids. The germline V gene has CDR1 DFQATT and CDR2 SNEGSKA (reference sequence). Trimming removed 5 bases from V and 4 bases from J, with 6 bases in between. The CDR3 here is CSAVQGNTIYF. For the CDR3, the DNA is TGCAGTGCTGTACAGGGAAACACCATATATTTT.

A single count supports this clone. The chain has TRBV14 and TRBJ2-5; 7 positions match TRBD2. The CDR3 length is 15 residues. With V trimmed by 4 bases and J by 4 bases, 9 bases remained unmatched. The V gene's germline CDR1 is SGHDN and CDR2 FVKESK. The CDR3: CASSLSGLKGETQYF. As DNA, the CDR3 is TGTGCCAGCAGCCTTAGCGGGCTCAAGGGAGAGACCCAGTACTTC.

V and J are TRBV6-5 and TRBJ2-7, with D possibly being TRBD2 (5 bases). Looked up from germline, CDR1 is MNHEY and CDR2 is SVGAGI. This CDR3 has 14 amino acids. Deletions cut 6 bases from V and 1 base from J, with 13 bases between. The CDR3 region is CASSHLEGSYEQYF. DNA of the CDR3: TGTGCCAGCAGCCACCTCGAGGGATCCTACGAGCAGTACTTC.

The chain links TRBV6-2 or TRBV6-3 to TRBJ1-5; 7 positions agree with TRBD1. The junction had 7 bases not matched to a gene; V was cut back by 5 bases and J by 6 bases. Germline assignment: CDR1 MNHEY and CDR2 SVGEGT. The CDR3 consists of 14 residues. CDR3 residues: CASSTGVESQPQHF. In nucleotides, the CDR3 is TGTGCCAGCAGTACAGGGGTGGAAAGTCAGCCCCAGCATTTT.

This clone was picked up a small number of times. The gene calls are TRBV6-5 and TRBJ1-4, with TRBD1 as a possible D gene (5 bases). CDR3 length: 15 amino acids. The ends were cut back, 5 bases at V and 8 bases at J, with 18 bases in the middle. The germline CDR1 and CDR2 sequences are MNHEY and SVGAGI. DNA for the CDR3: TGTGCCAGCAGTAACCCGCAGGGAGGAAAAGAAAAACTGTTTTTT. Translated: CASSNPQGGKEKLFF.

The chain uses TRBV27 and TRBJ2-7; TRBD1 matches at 8 bases. The CDR3 is 13 residues long. The germline gives CDR1 MNHEY, CDR2 SMNVEV (reference sequence). V lost 3 bases, J lost 4 bases, and 2 bases stayed unmatched. CDR3 nucleotide sequence: TGTGCCAGCAGTTTTCGGGACAGGTACGAGCAGTACTTC. Translation: CASSFRDRYEQYF.

This clone is a singleton in its sample. The V call is TRBV18, the J call TRBJ2-1; 9 nucleotides match TRBD2. J gave up 2 bases and V 2 bases, and 10 bases lay outside the gene matches. This CDR3 has 18 residues. Germline CDR1 reads KGHSH; CDR2 reads LQKENI. The CDR3 nucleotides are TGTGCCAGCTCACCAACCGGGACTAGCTTAGCGACCTACAATGAGCAGTTCTTC. Its protein is CASSPTGTSLATYNEQFF.

For the CDR3, the DNA is TGTGCCAGCAGAGGACAGGGGTGGCATGAGCAGTTCTTC. Translated, it gives CASRGQGWHEQFF. This chain joins TRBV6-5 and TRBJ2-1, with 9 bases identical to TRBD1. The CDR3 is 13 residues long. Germline-derived CDR1 and CDR2 are MNHEY and SVGAGI. Trimming removed 6 bases from V and 8 bases from J; junction bases left unmatched: 5.

The sample holds one count of this clone. The V and J genes are TRBV12-3 or TRBV12-4 and TRBJ1-2; D uncertain. Trimming pared 3 bases from V and 7 bases from J, leaving 12 bases between. This CDR3 has 13 residues. The CDR3 coding sequence is TGTGCCAGCAGTTTCGGGGAACTCGGTGGCTACACCTTC. Protein: CASSFGELGGYTF.

The gene calls are TRBV27 and TRBJ1-2, with D possibly TRBD1 on 5 matching bases. Trimming left V 2 bases short and J 4 bases short, with 11 bases between. The CDR3 length is 14 residues. Germline CDR1 and CDR2: MNHEY and SMNVEV (reference sequence). CDR3 sequence (DNA): TGTGCCAGCAGTTTAGGGGGGTTACCCTATGGCTACACCTTC. Encoded protein: CASSLGGLPYGYTF.

V and J are TRBV25-1 and TRBJ1-1; 9 bases are a match to TRBD1. J gave up 2 bases and V 7 bases, and 5 bases lay outside the gene matches. The V gene's germline CDR1 is MGHDK and CDR2 SYGVNS. This CDR3 is 14 amino acids long. The CDR3 loop reads CASISDRGNTEAFF. Written as DNA, the CDR3 is TGTGCCAGCATCTCGGACAGGGGTAACACTGAAGCTTTCTTT.

This chain joins TRBV6-5 and TRBJ2-2, with 8 nucleotides matching TRBD2. Germline V gene lookup returns CDR1 MNHEY and CDR2 SVGAGI. The CDR3 is 15 amino acids. With V trimmed by 2 bases and J by 6 bases, 5 bases remained unmatched. The CDR3 nucleotides are TGTGCCAGCAGTTACCCAAGCGGGAGTGCCGGGGAGCTGTTTTTT. It translates to CASSYPSGSAGELFF.

This chain joins TRBV4-1 and TRBJ1-6; TRBD1 matches 7 bases. Trimming removed 3 bases from V and 7 bases from J; junction bases left unmatched: 3. The CDR3 runs 14 residues. Germline-derived CDR1 and CDR2 are MGHRA and YSYEKL. CDR3 nucleotide sequence: TGCGCCAGCAGCCAGACAGGGATAAATTCACCCCTCCACTTT. Its translation: CASSQTGINSPLHF.

The DNA of the CDR3 is TGTGCCAAAAGCGGGTTCGGGGACAGTTTACTCTACGAGCAGTACTTC. It specifies CAKSGFGDSLLYEQYF. V is TRBV10-3 and J is TRBJ2-7, with D maybe TRBD1 (7 bases). The germline V gene has CDR1 ENHRY and CDR2 SYGVKD. The CDR3 is 16 amino acids. V lost 10 bases and J 3 bases, leaving 25 bases between the germline ends.

This clone was picked up a small number of times. The V gene is TRBV20-1, the J gene TRBJ2-1; the D is unclear. CDR3 size: 11 residues. V lost 7 bases and J 0 bases, leaving 4 bases between the germline ends. Germline CDR1 and CDR2: DFQATT and SNEGSKA (reference sequence). CDR3 amino acids: CSVLSYNEQFF. The CDR3 nucleotides read TGCAGTGTTCTCTCCTACAATGAGCAGTTCTTC.

J is TRBJ1-1 and V is TRBV28, with TRBD1 matching 8 bases. V lost 2 bases and J lost 5; bases outside the gene matches: 4. Germline V CDR1 and CDR2: MDHEN, SYDVKM. The CDR3 is made up of 14 amino acids. This CDR3 reads CASSLDRGGTEAFF. In DNA form, the CDR3 reads TGTGCCAGCAGTTTAGACAGGGGAGGTACTGAAGCTTTCTTT.

This clone was observed a few times. This chain joins TRBV28 and TRBJ2-7, with 7 bases that match TRBD1. The CDR3 is 15 residues long. Germline values: CDR1 MDHEN, CDR2 SYDVKM. V shed 8 bases and J 1 base; nucleotides not matched to a gene: 11. CDR3 loop: CASGGQAASSYEQYF. The CDR3 coding sequence is TGTGCCAGCGGAGGACAGGCTGCCTCATCCTACGAGCAGTACTTC.

V is TRBV30 and J is TRBJ1-4, with a tentative D call TRBD1 (6 bases). Trimming left V 1 base short and J 4 bases short, with 19 bases between. Germline CDR1 GTSNPN, CDR2 SVGIG (reference sequence). This CDR3 spans 17 amino acids. The CDR3 loop reads CAWSGWGPADSNEKLFF. In nucleotides, the CDR3 is TGTGCCTGGAGTGGTTGGGGGCCCGCGGATAGTAATGAAAAACTGTTTTTT.